This T cell receptor beta chain was identified in a study of breast tumors, draining lymph nodes, adjacent tissues. Broader study findings: Tumor repertoires ranked between lymph nodes and nontumor tissue in diversity, with V and J gene preferences.

This clonotype was detected many times. The antigen remains unidentified. In germline, CDR1 is SGDLS, CDR2 YYNGEE. V dropped 0 bases and J dropped 5; count of bases not matched to a gene: 9. CDR3 size: 16 residues. Breast cancer patients provided tissue from their axillary draining lymph nodes. TCRdb reanalysed the multiplex PCR reads using MiXCR and keeps one entry per CDR3 protein. The data show around 250,000 distinct CDR3 sequences, less than 45% seen once. The chain couples TRBV9 to TRBJ2-5; 8 bases align to TRBD1. The receptor was isolated from a female donor with breast cancer. Some clones in this sample may be carry-over from other donors' samples. The sample taken for sequencing was axillary lymph node tissue. CDR3 coding DNA: TGTGCCAGCAGCGTAGGAACGGGACAGGTATTCGAGACCCAGTACTTC. It translates to CASSVGTGQVFETQYF. The variable domain in full, with the rest retrieved from reference TRBV9 and TRBJ2-5, is DSGVTQTPKHLITATGQRVTLRCSPRSGDLSVYWYQQSLDQGLQFLIQYYNGEERAKGNILERFSAQQFPDLHSELNLSSLELGDSALYFCASSVGTGQVFETQYFGPGTRLLVL.